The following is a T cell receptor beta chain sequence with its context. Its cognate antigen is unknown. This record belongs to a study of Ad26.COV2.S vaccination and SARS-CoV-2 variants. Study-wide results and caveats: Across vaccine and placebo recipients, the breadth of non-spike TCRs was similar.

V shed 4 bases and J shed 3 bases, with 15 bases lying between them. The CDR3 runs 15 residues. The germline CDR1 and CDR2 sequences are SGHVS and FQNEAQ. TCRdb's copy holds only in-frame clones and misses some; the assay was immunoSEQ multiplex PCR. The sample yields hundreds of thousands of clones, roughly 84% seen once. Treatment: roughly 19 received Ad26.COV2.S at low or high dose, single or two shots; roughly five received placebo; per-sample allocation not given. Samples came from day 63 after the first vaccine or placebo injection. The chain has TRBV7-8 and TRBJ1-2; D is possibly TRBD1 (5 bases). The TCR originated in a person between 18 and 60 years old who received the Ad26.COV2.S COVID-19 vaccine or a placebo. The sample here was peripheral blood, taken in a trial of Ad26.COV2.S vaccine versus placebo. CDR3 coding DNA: TGTGCCAGCAGCTACACGCAGGGATTTCACTATGGCTACACCTTC. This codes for CASSYTQGFHYGYTF.